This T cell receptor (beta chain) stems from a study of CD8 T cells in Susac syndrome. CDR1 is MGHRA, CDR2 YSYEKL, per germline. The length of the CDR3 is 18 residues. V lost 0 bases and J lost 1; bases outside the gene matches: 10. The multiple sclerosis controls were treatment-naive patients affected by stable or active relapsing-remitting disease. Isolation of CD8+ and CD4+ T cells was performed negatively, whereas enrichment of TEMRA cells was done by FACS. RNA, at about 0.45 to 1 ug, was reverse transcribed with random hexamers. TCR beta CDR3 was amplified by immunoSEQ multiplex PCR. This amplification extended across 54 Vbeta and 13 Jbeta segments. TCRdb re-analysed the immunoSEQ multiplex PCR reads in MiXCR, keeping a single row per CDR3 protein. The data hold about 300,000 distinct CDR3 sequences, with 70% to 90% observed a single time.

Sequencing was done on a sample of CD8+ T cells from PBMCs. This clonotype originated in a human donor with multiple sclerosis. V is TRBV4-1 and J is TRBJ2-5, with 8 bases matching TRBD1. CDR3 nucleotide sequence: TGCGCCAGCAGCCAAGATGTCAGGTGGGACAGGACCCAAGAGACCCAGTACTTC. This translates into CASSQDVRWDRTQETQYF.